These T cell receptor beta chains were read from a single sample in a study of PD-L1 blockade in urothelial cancer. Assay used: immunoSEQ multiplex PCR; TCRdb lists only in-frame clones, some missing. The data contain under 20,000 clones, roughly 90% of them singletons. Sample: PBMCs, taken around atezolizumab (anti-PD-L1) treatment. Every receptor here comes from a man aged 45-65 years with urothelial cancer. The CDR3 runs from the conserved cysteine through the conserved F or W. A D gene is named only where the DNA matches it firmly. Size tells how often a clone was seen (once, few, many) or the class of an expanded clone, and some rows leave it out.

>.|TRBV9|.|TRBJ2-1
CASSVGGRSSYNEQFF
TGTGCCAGCAGCGTAGGGGGGCGTAGCTCCTACAATGAGCAGTTCTTC
>.|TRBV5-1|.|TRBJ2-6
CASRPTPDLTGSGANVLTF
TGCGCCAGCCGCCCCACCCCTGACTTAACAGGGTCGGGGGCCAACGTCCTGACTTTC
>.|TRBV5-1|.|TRBJ2-6
CASSVTGGLSSGANVLTF
TGCGCCAGCAGTGTGACAGGAGGTCTGAGCTCTGGGGCCAACGTCCTGACTTTC
>TRBD1|TRBV23-1|.|TRBJ1-3
CASSQSGDRASGNTIYF
TGCGCCAGCAGTCAATCGGGGGACAGGGCCTCTGGAAACACCATATATTTT
>.|TRBV19|.|TRBJ1-4
CARNSRATNEKLFF
TGTGCCAGGAACTCTCGAGCGACTAATGAAAAACTGTTTTTT
>TRBD2|TRBV5-6|once|TRBJ2-7
CASSLEISLAVYEQYF
TGTGCCAGCAGCTTGGAAATTTCACTAGCGGTCTACGAGCAGTACTTC
>TRBD2|TRBV7-8|.|TRBJ2-1
CASSKGLAGIYNEQFF
TGTGCCAGCAGCAAGGGACTAGCGGGGATATACAATGAGCAGTTCTTC
>.|TRBV18|.|TRBJ1-5
CASSLPGVNQPQHF
TGTGCCAGCTCACTACCTGGAGTCAATCAGCCCCAGCATTTT
>TRBD2|TRBV6-4|.|TRBJ2-1
CASSIAGGRNEQFF
TGTGCCAGCAGTATAGCGGGGGGGCGAAATGAGCAGTTCTTC
>TRBD1|TRBV19|.|TRBJ1-1
CASIFGQGNTEAFF
TGTGCCAGTATTTTCGGACAGGGGAACACTGAAGCTTTCTTT
>TRBD1|TRBV5-1|once|TRBJ2-3
CASSRGQGTDTQYF
TGCGCCAGCAGCCGCGGACAGGGGACAGATACGCAGTATTTT
>TRBD2|TRBV13|.|TRBJ2-7
CASSHLAGYEQYF
TGTGCCAGCAGCCACCTAGCGGGATACGAGCAGTACTTC
>.|TRBV4-2|.|TRBJ2-3
CASSQLDTQYF
TGTGCCAGCAGCCAACTAGATACGCAGTATTTT
>.|TRBV2|few|TRBJ1-2
CASSGLRYGYTF
TGTGCCAGCAGTGGATTGAGATATGGCTACACCTTC
>TRBD2|TRBV18|.|TRBJ2-3
CASSGSQLATDTQYF
TGTGCCAGCTCAGGGTCCCAACTAGCGACAGATACGCAGTATTTT
>.|TRBV6-5|once|TRBJ2-7
CASSWQGYEQYF
TGTGCCAGCAGTTGGCAGGGCTACGAGCAGTACTTC
>.|TRBV10-2|.|TRBJ1-2
CASSGAPNYGYTF
TGCGCCAGCAGTGGGGCACCTAACTATGGCTACACCTTC
>TRBD1|TRBV14|.|TRBJ1-5
CASSGQGFNQPQHF
TGTGCCAGCAGCGGACAGGGCTTCAATCAGCCCCAGCATTTT
>.|TRBV28|.|TRBJ2-7
CASSFKSEQYF
TGTGCCAGCAGTTTTAAGAGCGAGCAGTACTTC
>.|TRBV11-2|once|TRBJ1-3
CASSFGGSSFSGNTIYF
TGTGCCAGCAGCTTTGGAGGCTCTTCCTTCTCTGGAAACACCATATATTTT
>.|TRBV10-2|.|TRBJ1-5
CASSEGRAVQPQHF
TGCGCCAGCAGTGAGGGCAGGGCGGTTCAGCCCCAGCATTTT
>.|TRBV9|.|TRBJ1-1
CASSSDVRNTEAFF
TGTGCCAGCAGTAGTGATGTGCGGAACACTGAAGCTTTCTTT
>.|TRBV30|.|TRBJ2-5
CAWSWPGPETQYF
TGTGCCTGGAGTTGGCCAGGCCCAGAGACCCAGTACTTC
>TRBD1|TRBV27|.|TRBJ1-1
CASSPSTGTGRTEAFF
TGTGCCAGCAGTCCAAGTACCGGGACAGGGCGTACTGAAGCTTTCTTT
>.|TRBV18|.|TRBJ2-3
CASSPGQDTQYF
TGTGCCAGCTCACCGGGCCAAGATACGCAGTATTTT
>.|TRBV14|.|TRBJ2-3
CASSRLEQAITDTQYF
TGTGCCAGCAGCCGGCTGGAACAAGCGATCACAGATACGCAGTATTTT
>TRBD2|TRBV11-2|.|TRBJ2-7
CASSRMMGGSYEQYF
TGTGCCAGCAGCCGCATGATGGGGGGGAGCTACGAGCAGTACTTC
>TRBD2|TRBV6-6|.|TRBJ2-3
CASRLAGNTDTQYF
TGTGCCAGCAGACTAGCGGGGAACACAGATACGCAGTATTTT
>TRBD1|TRBV5-1|.|TRBJ2-3
CASSPFTGGLSTDTQYF
TGCGCCAGCAGCCCATTCACAGGGGGCCTTAGCACAGATACGCAGTATTTT
>TRBD2|TRBV5-3|.|TRBJ2-3
CARSLNTGGRCTDTQYF
TGTGCCAGAAGCTTGAACACGGGAGGGCGTTGCACAGATACGCAGTATTTT
>TRBD1|TRBV5-1|once|TRBJ1-1
CASSWGQGNTEAFF
TGCGCCAGCAGCTGGGGACAGGGCAACACTGAAGCTTTCTTT
>.|TRBV9|.|TRBJ2-3
CASSVAPTTDTQYF
TGTGCCAGCAGCGTAGCTCCTACCACAGATACGCAGTATTTT
>TRBD1|TRBV11-3|.|TRBJ2-6
CASSLRDRRPPSSGANVLTF
TGTGCCAGCAGCTTGAGGGACAGACGCCCTCCCTCCTCTGGGGCCAACGTCCTGACTTTC
>TRBD2|TRBV4-1|.|TRBJ2-1
CASSHPDGRAGDEQFF
TGCGCCAGCAGCCATCCTGACGGGAGGGCCGGGGATGAGCAGTTCTTC
>.|TRBV9|.|TRBJ2-7
CASSGGLAVSEQYF
TGTGCCAGCAGCGGGGGCCTTGCCGTTTCCGAGCAGTACTTC
>.|TRBV19|.|TRBJ1-5
CASSPKNQPQHF
TGTGCCAGTAGTCCTAAGAATCAGCCCCAGCATTTT
>.|TRBV5-6|.|TRBJ1-3
CASSRRLGISGNTIYF
TGTGCCAGCAGCCGGAGACTTGGCATCTCTGGAAACACCATATATTTT
>.|TRBV7-3|once|TRBJ2-3
CASSFRPTRTDTQYF
TGTGCCAGCAGCTTCCGTCCGACACGCACAGATACGCAGTATTTT
>TRBD1|TRBV7-3|.|TRBJ2-1
CASNNRGGEQFF
TGTGCCAGCAACAACAGGGGTGGGGAGCAGTTCTTC
>TRBD1|TRBV19|.|TRBJ2-7
CASSDRGSSYEQYF
TGTGCCAGTAGCGACAGGGGAAGCTCCTACGAGCAGTACTTC
>TRBD1|TRBV18|.|TRBJ2-3
CASSPLQTGWTDTQYF
TGTGCCAGCTCACCACTCCAGACAGGGTGGACAGATACGCAGTATTTT
>.|TRBV5-1|.|TRBJ2-2
CASSLGGSVTGELFF
TGCGCCAGCAGCTTGGGAGGGAGTGTCACCGGGGAGCTGTTTTTT
>TRBD2|TRBV19|.|TRBJ2-4
CASSDPRRSGGNIQYF
TGTGCCAGTAGTGATCCCCGGAGGAGCGGGGGGAACATTCAGTACTTC
>TRBD2|TRBV7-9|.|TRBJ2-2
CASSFVRSGTNTGELFF
TGTGCCAGCAGCTTCGTCCGTAGCGGGACGAACACCGGGGAGCTGTTTTTT
>TRBD1|TRBV5-4|.|TRBJ1-4
CASSSGTGRGKLFF
TGTGCCAGCAGCTCCGGGACAGGCCGAGGAAAACTGTTTTTT
>.|TRBV9|.|TRBJ2-3
CASSVARRSGLDTQYF
TGTGCCAGCAGCGTAGCGAGGAGGAGCGGCCTAGATACGCAGTATTTT
>TRBD2|TRBV19|.|TRBJ2-7
CASSRTSGAFYEQYF
TGTGCCAGTAGCCGGACTAGCGGTGCCTTCTACGAGCAGTACTTC
>.|TRBV2|.|TRBJ1-1
CASNGRYGSPMNTEAFF
TGTGCCAGCAATGGTCGGTACGGGTCCCCAATGAACACTGAAGCTTTCTTT
>.|TRBV9|.|TRBJ2-2
CASSLAGELFF
TGTGCCAGCAGCCTCGCCGGGGAGCTGTTTTTT
>.|TRBV7-9|.|TRBJ2-5
CASSPSQETQYF
TGTGCCAGCAGCCCTTCCCAAGAGACCCAGTACTTC
>.|TRBV18|.|TRBJ2-7
CASSPRDEQYF
TGTGCCAGCTCACCGAGGGACGAGCAGTACTTC
>.|TRBV11-2|once|TRBJ2-7
CASSLDRSGVGDYEQYF
TGTGCCAGCAGCTTAGATCGTTCAGGGGTCGGAGACTACGAGCAGTACTTC
>TRBD2|TRBV9|.|TRBJ2-3
CASSSGTSGKDTQYF
TGTGCCAGCAGCTCAGGGACTAGCGGTAAAGATACGCAGTATTTT